Below are 17 T cell receptor beta chains sequenced from a single sample in a study of T cells after yellow fever vaccination. TCRdb used MiXCR to reprocess the 5' RACE reads, holding one entry per CDR3 protein. The sample records some 390,000 distinct CDR3 sequences, around 20% being singletons. Sequenced material: PBMCs, taken before the yellow fever booster vaccination. The receptors were sampled from a young man who received the YFV17D yellow fever vaccine.

This clonotype was detected a few times. The gene calls are TRBV11-2 and TRBJ2-3, with 7 positions matching TRBD2. Trimming at V came to 5 bases and at J to 7 bases, leaving 12 bases not matched to a gene. The CDR3 is 15 amino acids. Germline V gene data show CDR1 as SGHAT and CDR2 as FQNNGV. In nucleotides, the CDR3 is TGTGCCAGCAGCAAGGAAACAGCGGGGAAGTATACGCAGTATTTT. It translates to CASSKETAGKYTQYF.

V gene TRBV6-1 combines with J gene TRBJ1-2; 7 bases agree with TRBD1. V gave up 0 bases and J gave up 2 bases; unmatched junction bases: 3. This CDR3 has 15 residues. Per the germline V gene, CDR1 is MNHNS and CDR2 is SASEGT. The CDR3 protein is CASSEAGTVNYGYTF. CDR3 nucleotide sequence: TGTGCCAGCAGTGAAGCCGGGACAGTCAACTATGGCTACACCTTC.

This clonotype was counted ten times or more. This chain connects TRBV7-9 to TRBJ1-6; no clear D. This CDR3 region has 12 residues. Germline assignment: CDR1 SEHNR and CDR2 FQNEAQ (reference sequence). V lost 2 bases and J lost 8, with 4 bases in between. The CDR3 DNA is TGTGCCAGCAGCTTAACCGATTCACCCCTCCACTTT. Protein sequence: CASSLTDSPLHF.

This clonotype showed up many times. The J gene is TRBJ2-7, the V gene TRBV7-2; TRBD1 agrees at 7 bases. The CDR3 runs 15 residues. With 2 bases clipped from V and 0 bases from J, the junction kept 4 bases outside the gene matches. Germline lookup yields CDR1 SGHTA and CDR2 FQGNSA. Here the CDR3 reads CASSLSWDSSYEQYF. Here the CDR3 DNA reads TGTGCCAGCAGCTTATCCTGGGACAGCTCCTACGAGCAGTACTTC.

A note on this clonotype: A much bigger clone sits one base away, suggesting this may be a read error. The chain uses TRBV5-6 and TRBJ1-1; 10 bases agree with TRBD1. Germline-derived CDR1 and CDR2 are SGHDT and YYEEEE. With 4 bases clipped from V and 1 base from J, the junction kept 4 bases outside the gene matches. The CDR3 is made up of 15 amino acids. CDR3 bases: TGTGCCAGCAGCCCGACAGGGGGCGAGAACACTGAAGCTTTCTTT. Translation: CASSPTGGENTEAFF.

This clonotype was observed at least ten times. This sequence joins TRBV5-1 and TRBJ2-3, with a tentative D call TRBD1 (5 bases). This CDR3 is 13 amino acids long. Germline V gene lookup returns CDR1 SGHRS and CDR2 YFSETQ. The V end lost 4 bases, the J end lost 5 bases, and 11 bases lay between the germline ends. CDR3 amino acids: CASSPFTGDTQYF. CDR3 sequence (DNA): TGCGCCAGCAGCCCCTTCACAGGAGATACGCAGTATTTT.

The genes are TRBV10-2 and TRBJ2-2; 11 nucleotides line up with TRBD2. Germline CDR1 reads WSHSY; CDR2 reads SAAADI. Unmatched junction bases numbered 3, after V lost 9 bases and J lost 3 bases. CDR3 size: 14 residues. The CDR3 sequence: CASRSGGDTGELFF. The CDR3 DNA follows: TGCGCCAGTCGTAGCGGGGGGGACACCGGGGAGCTGTTTTTT.

This chain connects TRBV6-6 to TRBJ2-7; D gene unclear. Trimming stripped 8 bases from V and 6 bases from J, with 11 bases between. This CDR3 is built from 11 residues. Germline lookup yields CDR1 MNHNY and CDR2 SVGAGI (reference sequence). The CDR3 loop reads CASGLKPEQYV. The CDR3 bases are TGTGCCAGCGGCCTGAAGCCCGAGCAGTACGTC.

This clonotype was seen more than once but under ten times. The chain is built from TRBV5-1 and TRBJ1-5; TRBD1 matches 10 bases. The V segment lost 4 bases and the J segment 2 bases; nucleotides outside the gene matches: 6. This CDR3 has 16 amino acids. Germline loops: CDR1 SGHRS, CDR2 YFSETQ. The chain's CDR3 is CASSLGDRGGNQPQHF. In DNA, the CDR3 is TGCGCCAGCAGCCTGGGGGACAGGGGAGGCAATCAGCCCCAGCATTTT. The full variable domain, completed using reference TRBV5-1 and TRBJ1-5, is KAGVTQTPRYLIKTRGQQVTLSCSPISGHRSVSWYQQTPGQGLQFLFEYFSETQRNKGNFPGRFSGRQFSNSRSEMNVSTLELGDSALYLCASSLGDRGGNQPQHFGDGTRLSIL.

This clonotype has a handful of counts. The chain links TRBV10-1 to TRBJ2-2; no firm D call. V was clipped by 5 bases and J by 4 bases, with 8 bases between them. The CDR3 runs to 13 residues. Germline V gene lookup returns CDR1 WNHNN and CDR2 SYGVQD (reference sequence). Here the CDR3 DNA reads TGCGCCAGCAGTTCGTCCTTCACCGGGGAGCTGTTTTTT. This translates into CASSSSFTGELFF.

The sample holds a few counts of this clonotype. V and J are TRBV7-6 and TRBJ1-1, with a possible D match to TRBD1 (5 bases). V lost 2 bases and J lost 5, with 15 bases in between. The CDR3 runs 15 residues. Germline V CDR1 and CDR2: SGHVS, FNYEAQ. The CDR3 protein is CASSLTPGLQTEAFF. The CDR3 DNA follows: TGTGCCAGCAGCTTAACGCCAGGGTTACAAACTGAAGCTTTCTTT.

Only a few counts were recorded for this clonotype. This chain uses TRBV10-3 with TRBJ2-7, with D perhaps assigned TRBD1 or TRBD2 (5 bases each). In germline, CDR1 is ENHRY, CDR2 SYGVKD. The germline V and J ends were trimmed by 11 bases and 3 bases, with 11 bases remaining between them. The CDR3 consists of 11 residues. DNA for the CDR3: TGTGCCGCAAGTGGGGGCTACGAGCAGTACGTC. It specifies CAASGGYEQYV.

This clonotype has more than one count but fewer than ten. The genes are TRBV5-1 and TRBJ2-1; 11 bases fit TRBD2. The CDR3 is 17 residues long. With 0 bases clipped from V and 7 bases from J, the junction kept 9 bases outside the gene matches. Germline CDR1 is SGHRS and CDR2 is YFSETQ. The CDR3 loop is CASSLGAVAGGPNEQFF. The CDR3 bases are TGCGCCAGCAGCTTGGGCGCGGTAGCGGGGGGGCCGAATGAGCAGTTCTTC. The complete variable domain, with remaining parts taken from reference TRBV5-1 and TRBJ2-1, reads KAGVTQTPRYLIKTRGQQVTLSCSPISGHRSVSWYQQTPGQGLQFLFEYFSETQRNKGNFPGRFSGRQFSNSRSEMNVSTLELGDSALYLCASSLGAVAGGPNEQFFGPGTRLTVL.

At least ten counts were recorded for this clonotype. This chain uses TRBV11-2 with TRBJ2-1; TRBD1 agrees at 7 bases. From germline, CDR1 is SGHAT and CDR2 FQNNGV. Losses at the gene ends were 5 bases for V and 9 bases for J; bases not matched to a gene: 7. This CDR3 is 13 amino acids long. This CDR3 reads CASSATGVSEQFF. The CDR3 DNA follows: TGTGCCAGCAGCGCCACAGGGGTCAGTGAGCAGTTCTTC.

The rearrangement joins TRBV9 to TRBJ2-1; D is undetermined. The CDR3 extends over 14 amino acids. V lost 0 bases to trimming and J lost 5 bases, with 9 bases between them. Germline V gene lookup returns CDR1 SGDLS and CDR2 YYNGEE. Here the CDR3 DNA reads TGTGCCAGCAGCGTAGTCTACAGCCACAATGAGCAGTTCTTC. It translates to CASSVVYSHNEQFF.

The chain combines TRBV5-1 with TRBJ2-3; TRBD2 might be the D (7 bases). V lost 1 base and J lost 3, with 15 bases in between. Germline lookup yields CDR1 SGHRS and CDR2 YFSETQ. The CDR3 loop spans 16 amino acids. The CDR3 protein is CASSLTLGGPTDTQYF. CDR3 bases: TGCGCCAGCAGCTTGACCCTGGGGGGGCCAACAGATACGCAGTATTTT.

This clonotype was recorded many times. The chain is built from TRBV27 and TRBJ1-6, with a tentative D call TRBD1 (5 bases). Trimming cost V 3 bases and J 11 bases, with 14 bases left between them. There are 14 residues in the CDR3. Germline V CDR1 and CDR2: MNHEY, SMNVEV (reference sequence). The CDR3 DNA sequence: TGTGCCAGCAGTTTTACCCCCCCAGGGACACCCCTCCACTTT. Encoded protein: CASSFTPPGTPLHF.